One and the same sample provided the 27 T cell receptor beta chains below, sequenced in a study of blood T cells in healthy people across ages. Combining a sample-barcoded 5' primer with a J-beta primer mix, a second PCR ran for roughly 7 to 12 cycles. TCRdb re-called the 5' RACE reads with MiXCR, one entry per CDR3 protein. The sample consists of 630,000 or so distinct CDR3 sequences, about 30% of them appearing once. The specimen was blood. These receptors were taken from a woman older than 75 in good health.

The CDR3 DNA reads TGTGCCAGCTCACCGGGTCAGGATTGCTATGGCTACACCTTC. Translating gives CASSPGQDCYGYTF. The rearrangement joins TRBV3-1 to TRBJ1-2; no clear D gene. CDR3 length equals 14 residues. The V gene lost 8 bases and the J gene lost 4 bases, with 17 bases spanning the gap. Germline V gene lookup returns CDR1 LGHDT and CDR2 YNNKEL (reference sequence).

As concerns this clonotype: A much larger clone sits a single nucleotide away, making a read error possible. The J gene is TRBJ2-1, the V gene TRBV2; maybe TRBD2 (7 bases). The CDR3 spans 12 residues. CDR1 and CDR2 (germline): SNHLY, FYNNEI. CDR3 DNA: TGTACCAGCAGGAGGGGGGGCAATGAGCAGTTCTTC. This translates into CTSRRGGNEQFF.

The gene calls are TRBV19 and TRBJ1-1; no reliable D call. The V end lost 3 bases, the J end lost 4 bases, and 9 bases lay between the germline ends. From germline, CDR1 is LNHDA and CDR2 SQIVND (reference sequence). This CDR3 spans 13 amino acids. The CDR3 reads CASSMKRATEAFF. The CDR3, as DNA: TGTGCCAGTAGTATGAAAAGGGCCACTGAAGCTTTCTTT.

This clonotype has at least ten counts. The chain combines TRBV14 with TRBJ2-5, with a tentative D call TRBD2 (5 bases). CDR1 is SGHDN, CDR2 FVKESK, per germline. The CDR3 is 15 amino acids. Trimming cost V 6 bases and J 5 bases, with 19 bases left between them. In DNA, the CDR3 is TGTGCCAGCAGACAAACCCTTTCCCCGGGGGAGACCCAGTACTTC. Translation gives CASRQTLSPGETQYF.

This clonotype was found many times. This CDR3 reads CSARGAGRGETQYF. The CDR3 DNA follows: TGCAGTGCTAGAGGGGCAGGGAGGGGAGAGACCCAGTACTTC. The chain has TRBV20-1 and TRBJ2-5, with TRBD2 matching 7 bases. V lost 1 base and J lost 4; bases outside the gene matches: 6. This CDR3 has 14 residues. The germline CDR1 and CDR2 sequences are DFQATT and SNEGSKA (reference sequence).

The chain links TRBV12-3 or TRBV12-4 to TRBJ2-1; 7 bases map to TRBD1. Trimming took 10 bases from V and 10 from J; bases not matched to a gene: 13. The CDR3 loop spans 13 amino acids. The CDR3 sequence is CANRQGQLYEQFF. The CDR3, as DNA: TGTGCCAACAGACAGGGACAGCTCTACGAGCAGTTCTTC.

V is TRBV9 and J is TRBJ1-5; D is ambiguous. Germline V CDR1 and CDR2: SGDLS, YYNGEE. CDR3 size: 13 residues. V was trimmed by 0 bases and J by 6 bases, leaving 7 bases between them. CDR3 residues: CASSVDFSQPQHF. As DNA, the CDR3 is TGTGCCAGCAGCGTAGACTTCAGTCAGCCCCAGCATTTT.

The chain joins TRBV9 to TRBJ2-5; D possibly uses TRBD1 or TRBD2 (5 bases each). The CDR3 contains 15 residues. Germline V gene lookup returns CDR1 SGDLS and CDR2 YYNGEE. Trimming took off 0 bases at V and 5 bases at J, with 14 bases between the two ends. CDR3 in amino acids: CASSVGGLEEETQYF. The CDR3 coding sequence is TGTGCCAGCAGCGTAGGGGGCCTGGAGGAGGAGACCCAGTACTTC.

This clonotype has ten or more counts. This chain uses TRBV6-1 with TRBJ2-7; 11 positions match TRBD1. The CDR3 totals 15 residues. Germline loops: CDR1 MNHNS, CDR2 SASEGT. The V segment lost 7 bases and the J segment 3 bases; nucleotides outside the gene matches: 8. CDR3 in DNA: TGTGCCAGCATTCCCGGACAGGGGGCTATCTACGAGCAGTACTTC. Translation gives CASIPGQGAIYEQYF.

This clonotype showed up many times. This sequence may be a read error, since a much larger clone differs from it by one base. This chain uses TRBV10-3 with TRBJ2-7; no clear D. V was clipped by 3 bases and J by 5 bases, with 5 bases between them. This CDR3 has 11 residues. The germline CDR1 and CDR2 sequences are ENHRY and SYGVKD. CDR3 amino acids: CAISDCDEQYF. CDR3 DNA: TGTGCCATCAGTGATTGCGACGAGCAGTACTTC.

The chain recombines TRBV12-3 or TRBV12-4 with TRBJ2-5; the D call may be TRBD1 or TRBD2 (5 bases each). The CDR3 length is 16 residues. The V end was cut by 4 bases, the J end by 0 bases, with 15 bases between. CDR3 loop: CASSSRGSGYQETQYF. The DNA of the CDR3 is TGTGCCAGCAGTTCCAGAGGGTCAGGGTACCAAGAGACCCAGTACTTC.

This clonotype appeared a single time. A much more abundant neighbour one base away suggests this may be a read error. The gene calls are TRBV30 and TRBJ2-7; 9 bases map to TRBD1. The CDR3 is 14 amino acids. The germline gives CDR1 GTSNPN, CDR2 SVGIG (reference sequence). The ends lost 6 bases at V and 5 bases at J; junction bases unmatched: 11. Here the CDR3 DNA reads TGTGCCTGCCGCGAAGGGACAGGGCGCAACGAGCAGTACTTC. Residues: CACREGTGRNEQYF.

In its sample, this clonotype was seen many times. The chain has TRBV5-6 and TRBJ2-5, with D perhaps matching TRBD1 (6 bases). Trimming stripped 3 bases from V and 7 bases from J, with 13 bases between. The germline V gene has CDR1 SGHDT and CDR2 YYEEEE. The CDR3 runs to 13 residues. In nucleotides, the CDR3 is TGTGCCAGCAGCTCGACCCCACAGGGGACCCAGTACTTC. The encoded protein is CASSSTPQGTQYF.

Worth noting for this clonotype: A much larger clone sits a single nucleotide away, making a read error possible. As the CDR3 is not closed by the conserved phenylalanine or tryptophan, this likely results from a read error. The rearrangement joins TRBV5-1 to TRBJ1-5, with 11 bases lining up with TRBD1. The V segment lost 4 bases and the J segment 12 bases; nucleotides outside the gene matches: 9. This CDR3 has 14 amino acids. The V gene's germline CDR1 is SGHRS and CDR2 YFSETQ. The CDR3 is CASSPGQGGRLQHL. CDR3 bases: TGCGCCAGCAGCCCGGGACAGGGGGGACGGCTCCAGCATTTG.

The CDR3 loop is CASGVGSYGYTF. The CDR3 bases are TGTGCCAGCGGCGTGGGATCCTATGGCTACACCTTC. The chain has TRBV28 and TRBJ1-2; D not resolved. Germline assignment: CDR1 MDHEN and CDR2 SYDVKM. V was shortened by 8 bases and J by 4 bases, with 11 bases between the two germline ends. The CDR3 runs 12 residues.

As for this clonotype: This may arise from a read error, as a much more abundant clone is one base away. The genes are TRBV7-9 and TRBJ1-1; perhaps TRBD1 as D (5 bases). Germline CDR1 is SEHNR and CDR2 is FQNEAQ (reference sequence). Trimming took 11 bases from V and 5 from J, leaving 12 bases between them. The CDR3 totals 11 residues. DNA for the CDR3: TGTGCCCGCTCGAGGGGAACTGAAGCTTTCTTT. Translating it yields CARSRGTEAFF.

This clonotype was counted once. The chain carries TRBV7-2 and TRBJ2-3, with D perhaps being TRBD1 or TRBD2 (5 bases each). There are 15 residues in the CDR3. V lost 5 bases to trimming and J lost 0 bases, with 12 bases between them. CDR1 and CDR2 (germline): SGHTA, FQGNSA. The DNA of the CDR3 is TGTGCCAGCAGCCTACCGGGACCGAGCACAGATACGCAGTATTTT. This sequence encodes CASSLPGPSTDTQYF. Full variable domain (missing parts from reference TRBV7-2 and TRBJ2-3): GAGVSQSPSNKVTEKGKDVELRCDPISGHTALYWYRQSLGQGLEFLIYFQGNSAPDKSGLPSDRFSAERTGGSVSTLTIQRTQQEDSAVYLCASSLPGPSTDTQYFGPGTRLTVL.

The gene calls are TRBV10-1 and TRBJ2-1; TRBD2 agrees at 8 bases. V trimming: 3 bases; J trimming: 7 bases; junction bases outside the gene matches: 8. Germline-derived CDR1 and CDR2 are WNHNN and SYGVQD (reference sequence). The length of the CDR3 is 15 residues. The CDR3 region has the DNA TGCGCCAGCAGTGACGGGAGCGGGAGACGGAATGAGCAGTTCTTC. Translation: CASSDGSGRRNEQFF.

V usage is TRBV2 and J usage is TRBJ1-1; 8 positions match TRBD1. CDR1 SNHLY and CDR2 FYNNEI come from the germline V gene. With V trimmed by 6 bases and J by 6 bases, 6 bases remained unmatched. CDR3 length equals 13 residues. CDR3 in amino acids: CASRGQGASEAFF. CDR3 coding DNA: TGTGCCAGCAGGGGCCAGGGGGCTTCTGAAGCTTTCTTT.

In its sample, this clonotype was seen a few times. The genes are TRBV2 and TRBJ1-4; TRBD1 might be the D (6 bases). This CDR3 region has 13 residues. Trimming removed 8 bases from V and 4 bases from J, with 11 bases in between. Germline lookup yields CDR1 SNHLY and CDR2 FYNNEI. The CDR3 spells CASQGLINEKLFF. For the CDR3, the DNA is TGTGCCAGCCAGGGGCTGATTAATGAAAAACTGTTTTTT.

The J gene is TRBJ2-2, the V gene TRBV20-1, with D perhaps matching TRBD2 (5 bases). The CDR3 spans 15 residues. The V end lost 6 bases, the J end lost 3 bases, and 17 bases lay between the germline ends. CDR1 and CDR2 (germline): DFQATT, SNEGSKA (reference sequence). DNA of the CDR3: TGCAGTGCCATAGACTCAGGACTTTACACCGGGGAGCTGTTTTTT. It codes for CSAIDSGLYTGELFF.

This clonotype was seen at least ten times. The chain is built from TRBV7-2 and TRBJ2-4, with D possibly being TRBD1 (6 bases). The CDR3 spans 14 residues. V lost 3 bases, J lost 6 bases, and 12 bases lay in between. CDR1 and CDR2 (germline): SGHTA, FQGNSA. The CDR3 DNA is TGTGCCAGCAGCTTGGGACACTCCTCAAACATTCAGTACTTC. Translation: CASSLGHSSNIQYF.

Ten or more counts support this clonotype. This sequence joins TRBV7-2 and TRBJ1-2; TRBD1 is a possible D gene (5 bases). The V end lost 4 bases, the J end lost 12 bases, and 12 bases lay between the germline ends. Germline CDR1 reads SGHTA; CDR2 reads FQGNSA. The CDR3 loop spans 11 amino acids. The CDR3 is CASSSGVTHTF. CDR3 DNA: TGTGCCAGCAGCTCGGGGGTAACCCACACCTTC. Using reference TRBV7-2 and TRBJ1-2 for the parts outside the CDR3, the full variable domain is GAGVSQSPSNKVTEKGKDVELRCDPISGHTALYWYRQSLGQGLEFLIYFQGNSAPDKSGLPSDRFSAERTGGSVSTLTIQRTQQEDSAVYLCASSSGVTHTFGSGTRLTVV.

A word on this clonotype: Mismatch with germline at one junction end may stem from a read error. The CDR3 nucleotides read TGTGTCAGCAGTTTAAACCCCGGACTTTATGGCTACACCTTC. It encodes CVSSLNPGLYGYTF. The chain links TRBV12-3 or TRBV12-4 to TRBJ1-2, with D unresolved. The CDR3 loop spans 14 amino acids.

This clonotype has ten or more counts. The chain links TRBV3-1 to TRBJ2-1; the D is unclear. The CDR3 runs 15 residues. Germline-derived CDR1 and CDR2 are LGHDT and YNNKEL (reference sequence). Deletions cut 0 bases from V and 5 bases from J, with 11 bases between. CDR3 DNA sequence: TGTGCCAGCAGCCAAGATCTAGGGTATGACAATGAGCAGTTCTTC. Amino acid sequence: CASSQDLGYDNEQFF.

The sample holds many counts of this clonotype. The chain is built from TRBV6-2 or TRBV6-3 and TRBJ2-7; the match to TRBD1 covers 10 bases. The CDR3 is made up of 16 amino acids. CDR1 MNHEY and CDR2 SVGEGT come from the germline V gene. Trimming at V came to 7 bases and at J to 9 bases, leaving 18 bases not matched to a gene. Written as DNA, the CDR3 is TGTGCCAGCACCTCCTCCGGGACAGGGGTCTATAGGGGGCAGTACTTC. Amino acids: CASTSSGTGVYRGQYF.

This clonotype was picked up many times. The J gene is TRBJ1-2, the V gene TRBV7-2; TRBD1 might be the D (6 bases). V was cut by 0 bases and J by 5 bases, with 10 bases left in between. The V gene's germline CDR1 is SGHTA and CDR2 FQGNSA. The CDR3 runs to 14 residues. The CDR3 DNA is TGTGCCAGCAGCTTAGCGGACAGCGAATATGGCTACACCTTC. Translating gives CASSLADSEYGYTF.